What follows are 24 T cell receptor beta chains derived from one specimen sequenced in a study of blood T cell repertoires in COVID-19. Assay used: immunoSEQ multiplex PCR; TCRdb lists only in-frame clones, some missing. The sample shows some 120,000 clones, about four fifths of them seen only once. The specimen was peripheral blood. The receptors here all came from a man aged 30 to 45 with COVID-19, enrolled during active disease.

The genes are TRBV2 and TRBJ2-3; weak D call: TRBD1 (6 bases). V was cut by 6 bases and J by 5 bases, with 15 bases left in between. CDR1 and CDR2 from the germline V gene are SNHLY and FYNNEI. CDR3 length equals 14 residues. Here the CDR3 DNA reads TGTGCCAGCAGCGCACAGGGTCGGGAAGATACGCAGTATTTT. This gives the protein CASSAQGREDTQYF.

This chain uses TRBV6-6 with TRBJ1-2; D unclear. This CDR3 comprises 12 residues. Trimming removed 6 bases at V and 5 bases at J, with 10 bases between. Germline-derived CDR1 and CDR2 are MNHNY and SVGAGI (reference sequence). CDR3 loop: CASSQTEYGYTF. CDR3 nucleotide sequence: TGTGCCAGCAGCCAGACGGAGTATGGCTACACCTTC.

The V gene is TRBV6-6, the J gene TRBJ1-2; TRBD1 matches at 9 bases. Per the germline V gene, CDR1 is MNHNY and CDR2 is SVGAGI (reference sequence). The CDR3 has 15 residues. V shed 0 bases and J 5 bases; nucleotides not matched to a gene: 4. CDR3 residues: CASSYSDRGGYGYTF. CDR3 DNA sequence: TGTGCCAGCAGTTACTCGGACAGGGGTGGATATGGCTACACCTTC.

This chain links TRBV7-9 with TRBJ2-7, with D possibly matching TRBD1 (6 bases). Germline V lookup: CDR1 SEHNR, CDR2 FQNEAQ (reference sequence). CDR3 size: 13 residues. The V end lost 10 bases, the J end lost 3 bases, and 16 bases lay between the germline ends. CDR3 sequence: CAITGTSFYEQYF. CDR3 nucleotide sequence: TGTGCCATCACGGGGACATCTTTCTACGAGCAGTACTTC. Full variable domain (missing parts from reference TRBV7-9 and TRBJ2-7): DTGVSQNPRHKITKRGQNVTFRCDPISEHNRLYWYRQTLGQGPEFLTYFQNEAQLEKSRLLSDRFSAERPKGSFSTLEIQRTEQGDSAMYLCAITGTSFYEQYFGPGTRLTVT.

The V call is TRBV7-9, the J call TRBJ1-6; 8 positions agree with TRBD1. CDR3 length equals 16 residues. Germline CDR1 and CDR2: SEHNR and FQNEAQ (reference sequence). V shed 2 bases and J 9 bases; nucleotides not matched to a gene: 9. The CDR3 bases are TGTGCCAGCAGCTTACCGGCCGGACAGGGCTTTTCACCCCTCCACTTT. Residues: CASSLPAGQGFSPLHF.

The genes are TRBV7-9 and TRBJ1-1, with D perhaps TRBD1 (6 bases). The CDR3 is 17 amino acids. Germline V gene lookup returns CDR1 SEHNR and CDR2 FQNEAQ (reference sequence). With 5 bases removed from V and 1 base from J, the gap between germline ends came to 20 bases. CDR3 residues: CASSPHRAGEGNTEAFF. CDR3 nucleotide sequence: TGTGCCAGCAGCCCACACCGGGCAGGGGAAGGGAACACTGAAGCTTTCTTT.

Here the CDR3 DNA reads TGTGCCATCAACAGACAGGGGGACAATGAGCAGTTCTTC. This encodes CAINRQGDNEQFF. The chain joins TRBV10-3 to TRBJ2-1, with TRBD1 matching over 9 bases. With V trimmed by 7 bases and J by 5 bases, 3 bases remained unmatched. Germline V gives CDR1 ENHRY, CDR2 SYGVKD. CDR3 length equals 13 residues.

This rearrangement joins TRBV6-5 to TRBJ1-1; D might be TRBD1 (5 bases). The CDR3 totals 15 residues. Trimming cost V 0 bases and J 4 bases, with 12 bases left between them. Germline assignment: CDR1 MNHEY and CDR2 SVGAGI. The CDR3 nucleotides read TGTGCCAGCAGTTACTCTGGGGGGGTGAGCACTGAAGCTTTCTTT. It specifies CASSYSGGVSTEAFF.

A few counts support this clone. This rearrangement joins TRBV19 to TRBJ2-6; the match to TRBD1 covers 8 bases. Germline trimming cut 9 bases from V and 2 bases from J; bases unmatched to any gene: 15. Per the germline V gene, CDR1 is LNHDA and CDR2 is SQIVND (reference sequence). The CDR3 spans 18 residues. CDR3 in amino acids: CASNPIGQGAAGANVLTF. CDR3 nucleotides: TGTGCCAGCAACCCCATCGGGCAGGGGGCGGCTGGGGCCAACGTCCTGACTTTC.

The chain uses TRBV4-3 and TRBJ2-5, with D unresolved. CDR3 length: 16 amino acids. CDR1 and CDR2 from the germline V gene are LGHNA and YSLEER. The V end lost 0 bases, the J end lost 0 bases, and 11 bases lay between the germline ends. This CDR3 is CASSQDGSSHQETQYF. For the CDR3, the DNA is TGCGCCAGCAGCCAAGATGGTAGCAGCCACCAAGAGACCCAGTACTTC.

The table lists this clone with a count of one. The rearrangement uses TRBV7-9 and TRBJ2-1, with D tentatively TRBD2 (5 bases). CDR3 size: 15 residues. From germline, CDR1 is SEHNR and CDR2 FQNEAQ (reference sequence). Between the trimmed V and J ends, which lost 0 bases and 4 bases, there was a span of 10 bases. The CDR3 DNA sequence: TGTGCCAGCAGCTTAGCTAGCGCTTCGTACAATGAGCAGTTCTTC. Amino acids: CASSLASASYNEQFF. Supplemented by reference TRBV7-9 and TRBJ2-1, the full variable domain reads DTGVSQNPRHKITKRGQNVTFRCDPISEHNRLYWYRQTLGQGPEFLTYFQNEAQLEKSRLLSDRFSAERPKGSFSTLEIQRTEQGDSAMYLCASSLASASYNEQFFGPGTRLTVL.

This sequence joins TRBV10-3 and TRBJ1-6; 8 bases are shared with TRBD1. Germline V lookup: CDR1 ENHRY, CDR2 SYGVKD. There are 16 residues in the CDR3. V shed 2 bases and J 9 bases; nucleotides not matched to a gene: 9. CDR3 sequence (DNA): TGTGCCATCAGTGAGCCGAGAGGACAGGGAGGTTCACCCCTCCACTTT. It codes for CAISEPRGQGGSPLHF.

This chain links TRBV27 with TRBJ1-5; D is unclear. The V gene's germline CDR1 is MNHEY and CDR2 SMNVEV (reference sequence). Trimming removed 2 bases at V and 5 bases at J, with 13 bases between. The CDR3 covers 15 residues. CDR3 bases: TGTGCCAGCAGTTTACCCTGGACTCTAGATCAGCCCCAGCATTTT. Translated, it gives CASSLPWTLDQPQHF.

The rearrangement uses TRBV9 and TRBJ1-5; D perhaps matches TRBD1 (6 bases). Germline CDR1 is SGDLS and CDR2 is YYNGEE. V lost 4 bases and J lost 4, with 9 bases in between. The CDR3 spans 13 residues. CDR3 DNA: TGTGCCAGCAGCTCACAGGGAAATCAGCCCCAGCATTTT. Amino acid sequence: CASSSQGNQPQHF.

This rearrangement joins TRBV11-2 to TRBJ1-1, with D uncertain. Trimming left V 1 base short and J 6 bases short, with 12 bases between. The CDR3 has 14 residues. CDR1 is SGHAT and CDR2 is FQNNGV in the germline V gene. The CDR3, as DNA: TGTGCCAGCAGCTTAGTGGGTGAGGAATCTGAAGCTTTCTTT. It specifies CASSLVGEESEAFF.

The chain employs TRBV11-2 and TRBJ2-7, with a possible D match to TRBD1 (5 bases). There are 15 residues in the CDR3. Trimming took 1 base from V and 3 from J, leaving 13 bases between them. The germline gives CDR1 SGHAT, CDR2 FQNNGV. The CDR3 spells CASSLAQGSIYEQYF. In DNA form, the CDR3 reads TGTGCCAGCAGCTTAGCCCAGGGATCGATCTACGAGCAGTACTTC.

This clone was seen more than once but under ten times. This chain links TRBV28 with TRBJ1-4, with 8 bases that match TRBD1. With 2 bases clipped from V and 10 bases from J, the junction kept 3 bases outside the gene matches. CDR1 and CDR2 (germline): MDHEN, SYDVKM. The CDR3 consists of 13 residues. The CDR3 nucleotides are TGTGCCAGCAGTTTAAGACAGGGGAGAAAACTGTTTTTT. It is translated as CASSLRQGRKLFF.

This chain joins TRBV18 and TRBJ2-7, with D perhaps TRBD2 (5 bases). This CDR3 is built from 17 residues. Trimming pared 3 bases from V and 5 bases from J, leaving 23 bases between. The germline V gene has CDR1 KGHSH and CDR2 LQKENI. The CDR3 region has the DNA TGTGCCAGCTCACCCCCATGGCCTTCGGAGCTCGGGAACGAGCAGTACTTC. It yields the protein CASSPPWPSELGNEQYF.

The chain combines TRBV7-6 with TRBJ2-1, with 7 nucleotides matching TRBD2. With V trimmed by 0 bases and J by 0 bases, 5 bases remained unmatched. The CDR3 runs 17 residues. In germline, CDR1 is SGHVS, CDR2 FNYEAQ. The CDR3 protein is CASSLARGSYSYNEQFF. CDR3 bases: TGTGCCAGCAGCTTAGCGCGGGGGTCCTACTCCTACAATGAGCAGTTCTTC.

The V call is TRBV7-8, the J call TRBJ2-1; TRBD2 aligns across 10 bases. The CDR3 spans 17 residues. The V gene's germline CDR1 is SGHVS and CDR2 FQNEAQ. V lost 5 bases and J lost 6; bases outside the gene matches: 13. The CDR3 loop is CASSILTMSGGGNEQFF. CDR3 nucleotide sequence: TGTGCCAGCAGCATCCTTACCATGAGCGGGGGGGGCAATGAGCAGTTCTTC.

This chain uses TRBV25-1 with TRBJ2-1; TRBD2 aligns across 7 bases. From germline, CDR1 is MGHDK and CDR2 SYGVNS. V trimming: 1 base; J trimming: 3 bases; junction bases outside the gene matches: 6. The CDR3 runs to 16 residues. The CDR3 here is CASSEFTAGVYNEQFF. The CDR3 DNA follows: TGTGCCAGCAGTGAATTTACGGCGGGAGTCTACAATGAGCAGTTCTTC.

This clone was picked up one time. Other DNA sequences from this sample encode an identical CDR3 as well. The V and J genes are TRBV4-2 and TRBJ2-3; TRBD2 aligns across 12 bases. Trimming at V came to 0 bases and at J to 6 bases, leaving 4 bases not matched to a gene. This CDR3 has 16 residues. Germline CDR1 and CDR2: LGHNA and YNFKEQ. Here the CDR3 reads CASSQDLAGGPDTQYF. CDR3 DNA: TGTGCCAGCAGCCAAGATCTAGCGGGAGGGCCCGATACGCAGTATTTT.

This chain uses TRBV11-3 with TRBJ1-3, with 9 bases lining up with TRBD1. CDR1 is SGHNT, CDR2 YENEEA, per germline. V shed 3 bases, J shed 1 base, and the junction held 4 bases outside the gene matches. CDR3 length: 16 residues. In nucleotides, the CDR3 is TGTGCCAGCAGCTTGGGACAGGGAACTTCTGGAAACACCATATATTTT. Its protein product is CASSLGQGTSGNTIYF.

This clone has just a few counts. This chain uses TRBV6-5 with TRBJ2-5; D might be TRBD1 (6 bases). The V gene's germline CDR1 is MNHEY and CDR2 SVGAGI. This CDR3 has 15 amino acids. V lost 0 bases and J lost 8, with 16 bases in between. CDR3 sequence: CASSYSGRDKRTQYF. In DNA form, the CDR3 reads TGTGCCAGCAGTTACTCTGGACGGGACAAGAGAACCCAGTACTTC.